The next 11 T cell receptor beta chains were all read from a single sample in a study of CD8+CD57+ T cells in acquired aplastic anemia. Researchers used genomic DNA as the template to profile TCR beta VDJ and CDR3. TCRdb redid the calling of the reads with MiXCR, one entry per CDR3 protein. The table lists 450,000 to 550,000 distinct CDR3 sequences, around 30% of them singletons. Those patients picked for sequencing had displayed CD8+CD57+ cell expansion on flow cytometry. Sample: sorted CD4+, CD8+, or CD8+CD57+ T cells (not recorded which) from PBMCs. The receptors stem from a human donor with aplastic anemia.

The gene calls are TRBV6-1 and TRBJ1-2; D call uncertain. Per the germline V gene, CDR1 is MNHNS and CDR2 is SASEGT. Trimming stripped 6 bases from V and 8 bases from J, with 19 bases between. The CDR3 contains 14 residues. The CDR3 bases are TGTGCCAGCAGCTCACCCGCCGGAACCGGGGGCTACACCTTC. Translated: CASSSPAGTGGYTF.

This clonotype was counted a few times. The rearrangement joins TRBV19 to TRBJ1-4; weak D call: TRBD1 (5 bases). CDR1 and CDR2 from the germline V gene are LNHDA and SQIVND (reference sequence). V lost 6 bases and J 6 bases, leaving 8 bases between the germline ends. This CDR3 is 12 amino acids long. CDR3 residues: CASSGTHEKLFF. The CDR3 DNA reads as TGTGCCAGTAGCGGGACTCATGAAAAACTGTTTTTT. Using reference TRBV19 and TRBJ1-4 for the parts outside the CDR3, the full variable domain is DGGITQSPKYLFRKEGQNVTLSCEQNLNHDAMYWYRQDPGQGLRLIYYSQIVNDFQKGDIAEGYSVSREKKESFPLTVTSAQKNPTAFYLCASSGTHEKLFFGSGTQLSVL.

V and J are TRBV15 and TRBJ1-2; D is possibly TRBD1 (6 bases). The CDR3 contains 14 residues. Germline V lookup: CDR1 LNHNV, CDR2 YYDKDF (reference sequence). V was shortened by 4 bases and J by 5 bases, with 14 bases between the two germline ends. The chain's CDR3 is CATSTAGTPYGYTF. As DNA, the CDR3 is TGTGCCACCAGCACCGCAGGGACACCATATGGCTACACCTTC.

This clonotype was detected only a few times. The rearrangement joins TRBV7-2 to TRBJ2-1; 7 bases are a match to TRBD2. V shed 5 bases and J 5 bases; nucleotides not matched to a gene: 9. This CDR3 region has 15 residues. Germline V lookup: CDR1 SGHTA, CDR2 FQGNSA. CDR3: CASSVSRGRDNEQFF. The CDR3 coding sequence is TGTGCCAGCAGCGTCTCGCGGGGGAGAGACAATGAGCAGTTCTTC.

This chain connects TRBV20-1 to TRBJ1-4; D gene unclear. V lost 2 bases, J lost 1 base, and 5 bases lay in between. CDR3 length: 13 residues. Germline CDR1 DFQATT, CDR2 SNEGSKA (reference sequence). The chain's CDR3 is CSARTGTNEKLFF. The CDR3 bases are TGCAGTGCTAGAACGGGAACTAATGAAAAACTGTTTTTT.

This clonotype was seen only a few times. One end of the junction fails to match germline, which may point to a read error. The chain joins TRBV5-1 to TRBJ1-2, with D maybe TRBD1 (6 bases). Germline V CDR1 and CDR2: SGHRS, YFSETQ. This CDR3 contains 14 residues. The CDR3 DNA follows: TGCGACAGCAGCTCAACACAGGGTCAAGCTGGCTACACCTTC. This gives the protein CDSSSTQGQAGYTF.

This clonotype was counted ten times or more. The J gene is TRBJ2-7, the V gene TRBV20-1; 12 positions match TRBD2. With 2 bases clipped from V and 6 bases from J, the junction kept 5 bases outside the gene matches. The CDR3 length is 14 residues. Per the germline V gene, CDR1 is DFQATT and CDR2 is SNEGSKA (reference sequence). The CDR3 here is CSARPLAGGGEQYF. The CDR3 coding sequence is TGCAGTGCTAGACCCCTAGCGGGAGGGGGCGAGCAGTACTTC.

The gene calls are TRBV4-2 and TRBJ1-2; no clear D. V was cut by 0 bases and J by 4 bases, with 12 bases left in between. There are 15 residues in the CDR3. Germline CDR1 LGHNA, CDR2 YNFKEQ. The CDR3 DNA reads TGTGCCAGCAGCCAAGATCAACACGACCGCTATGGCTACACCTTC. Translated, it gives CASSQDQHDRYGYTF.

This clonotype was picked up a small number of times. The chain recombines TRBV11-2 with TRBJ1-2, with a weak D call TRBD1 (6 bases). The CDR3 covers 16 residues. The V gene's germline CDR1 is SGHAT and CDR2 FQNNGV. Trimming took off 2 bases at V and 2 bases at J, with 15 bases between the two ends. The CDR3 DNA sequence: TGTGCCAGCAGCTTAAAGCGGGGGGGGCCGAACTATGGCTACACCTTC. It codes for CASSLKRGGPNYGYTF.

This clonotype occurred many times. The CDR3 loop reads CASSYRGNQPQHF. The CDR3 nucleotides read TGTGCCAGCAGCTACAGGGGCAATCAGCCCCAGCATTTT. V and J are TRBV7-2 and TRBJ1-5; D possibly corresponds to TRBD1 (6 bases). Germline V CDR1 and CDR2: SGHTA, FQGNSA. The CDR3 runs 13 residues. With 4 bases removed from V and 2 bases from J, the gap between germline ends came to 6 bases. Based on the CDR3 plus reference TRBV7-2 and TRBJ1-5, the full variable domain is GAGVSQSPSNKVTEKGKDVELRCDPISGHTALYWYRQSLGQGLEFLIYFQGNSAPDKSGLPSDRFSAERTGGSVSTLTIQRTQQEDSAVYLCASSYRGNQPQHFGDGTRLSIL.

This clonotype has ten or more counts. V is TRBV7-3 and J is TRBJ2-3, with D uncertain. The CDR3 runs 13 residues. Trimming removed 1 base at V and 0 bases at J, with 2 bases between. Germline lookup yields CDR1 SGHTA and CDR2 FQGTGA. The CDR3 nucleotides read TGTGCCAGCAGCTTAATGAGCACAGATACGCAGTATTTT. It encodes CASSLMSTDTQYF. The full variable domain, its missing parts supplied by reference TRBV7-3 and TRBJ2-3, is GAGVSQTPSNKVTEKGKYVELRCDPISGHTALYWYRQSLGQGPEFLIYFQGTGAADDSGLPNDRFFAVRPEGSVSTLKIQRTERGDSAVYLCASSLMSTDTQYFGPGTRLTVL.